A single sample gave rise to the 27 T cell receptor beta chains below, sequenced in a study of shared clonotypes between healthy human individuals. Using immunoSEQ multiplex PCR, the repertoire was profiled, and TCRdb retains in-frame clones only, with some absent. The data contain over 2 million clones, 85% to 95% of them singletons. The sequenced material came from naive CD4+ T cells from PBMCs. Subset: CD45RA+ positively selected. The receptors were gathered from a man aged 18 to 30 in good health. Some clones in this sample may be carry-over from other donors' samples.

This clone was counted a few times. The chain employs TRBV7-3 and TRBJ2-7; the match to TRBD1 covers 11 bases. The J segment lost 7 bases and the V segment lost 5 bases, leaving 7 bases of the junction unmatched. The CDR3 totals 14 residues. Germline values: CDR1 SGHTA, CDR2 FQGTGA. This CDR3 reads CASSPGTGGLEQYF. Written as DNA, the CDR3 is TGTGCCAGCAGCCCAGGGACAGGGGGTCTAGAGCAGTACTTC.

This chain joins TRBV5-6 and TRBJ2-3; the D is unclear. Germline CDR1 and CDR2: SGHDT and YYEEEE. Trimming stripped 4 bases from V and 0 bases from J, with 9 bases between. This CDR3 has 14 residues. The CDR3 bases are TGTGCCAGCAGCCTGACCCCTAGCACAGATACGCAGTATTTT. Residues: CASSLTPSTDTQYF.

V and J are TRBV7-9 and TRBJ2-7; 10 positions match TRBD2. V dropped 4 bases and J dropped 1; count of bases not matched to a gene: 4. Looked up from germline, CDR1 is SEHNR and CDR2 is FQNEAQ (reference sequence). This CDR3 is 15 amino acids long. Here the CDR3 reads CASSWGLAKSYEQYF. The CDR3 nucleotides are TGTGCCAGCAGCTGGGGACTAGCGAAATCCTACGAGCAGTACTTC.

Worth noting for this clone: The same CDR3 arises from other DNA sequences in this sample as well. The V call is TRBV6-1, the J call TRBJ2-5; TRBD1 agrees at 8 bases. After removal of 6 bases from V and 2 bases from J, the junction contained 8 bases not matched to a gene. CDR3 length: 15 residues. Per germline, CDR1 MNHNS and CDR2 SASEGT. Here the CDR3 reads CASRPGTGGQETQYF. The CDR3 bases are TGTGCCAGCAGACCTGGGACAGGTGGGCAAGAGACCCAGTACTTC.

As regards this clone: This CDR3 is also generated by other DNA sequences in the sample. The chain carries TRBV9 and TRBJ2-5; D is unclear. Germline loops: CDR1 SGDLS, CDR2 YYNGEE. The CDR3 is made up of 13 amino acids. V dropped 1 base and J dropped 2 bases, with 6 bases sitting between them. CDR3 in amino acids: CASSVSPQETQYF. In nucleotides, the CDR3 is TGTGCCAGCAGCGTATCTCCACAAGAGACCCAGTACTTC.

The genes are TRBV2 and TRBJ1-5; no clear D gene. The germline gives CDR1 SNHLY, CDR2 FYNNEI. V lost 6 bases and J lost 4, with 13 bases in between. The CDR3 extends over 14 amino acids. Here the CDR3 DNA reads TGTGCCAGCAGGCCCTCGAGCTCTAATCAGCCCCAGCATTTT. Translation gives CASRPSSSNQPQHF.

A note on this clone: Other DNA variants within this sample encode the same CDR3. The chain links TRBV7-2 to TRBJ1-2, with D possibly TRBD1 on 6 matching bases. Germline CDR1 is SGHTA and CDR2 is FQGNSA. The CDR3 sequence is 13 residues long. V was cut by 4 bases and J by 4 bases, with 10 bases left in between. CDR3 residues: CASSYRDSYGYTF. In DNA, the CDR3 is TGTGCCAGCAGCTACAGGGATTCCTATGGCTACACCTTC.

The CDR3 is CASSSSAQDTQYF. CDR3 nucleotide sequence: TGTGCCAGCAGCTCCTCGGCGCAAGATACGCAGTATTTT. V usage is TRBV9 and J usage is TRBJ2-3, with unresolved D. CDR3 size: 13 residues. Germline assignment: CDR1 SGDLS and CDR2 YYNGEE. Deletions cut 4 bases from V and 5 bases from J, with 11 bases between. Supplemented by reference TRBV9 and TRBJ2-3, the full variable domain reads DSGVTQTPKHLITATGQRVTLRCSPRSGDLSVYWYQQSLDQGLQFLIQYYNGEERAKGNILERFSAQQFPDLHSELNLSSLELGDSALYFCASSSSAQDTQYFGPGTRLTVL.

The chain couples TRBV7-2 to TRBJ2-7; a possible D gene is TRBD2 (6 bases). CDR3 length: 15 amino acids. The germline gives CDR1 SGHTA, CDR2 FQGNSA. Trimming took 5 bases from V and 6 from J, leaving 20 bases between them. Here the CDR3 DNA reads TGTGCCAGCAGCCCCCTCGGGGCGGGATCAGGCGAGCAGTACTTC. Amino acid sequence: CASSPLGAGSGEQYF.

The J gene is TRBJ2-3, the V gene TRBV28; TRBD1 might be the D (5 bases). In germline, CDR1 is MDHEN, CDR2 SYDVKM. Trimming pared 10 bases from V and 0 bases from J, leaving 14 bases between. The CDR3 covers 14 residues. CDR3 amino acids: CATTTAPSTDTQYF. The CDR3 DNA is TGTGCCACTACGACAGCCCCTAGCACAGATACGCAGTATTTT.

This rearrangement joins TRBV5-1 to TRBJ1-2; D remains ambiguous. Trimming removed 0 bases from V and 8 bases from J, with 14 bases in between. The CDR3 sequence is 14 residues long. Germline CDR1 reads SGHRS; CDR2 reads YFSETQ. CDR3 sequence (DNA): TGCGCCAGCAGCTTGGAAAGGGAACCACGGGGCTACACCTTC. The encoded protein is CASSLEREPRGYTF.

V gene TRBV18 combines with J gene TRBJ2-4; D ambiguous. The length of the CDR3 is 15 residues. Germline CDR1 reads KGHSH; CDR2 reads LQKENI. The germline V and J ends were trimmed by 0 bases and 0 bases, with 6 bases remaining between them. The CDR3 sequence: CASSPPRVAKNIQYF. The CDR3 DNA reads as TGTGCCAGCTCACCACCAAGGGTAGCCAAAAACATTCAGTACTTC.

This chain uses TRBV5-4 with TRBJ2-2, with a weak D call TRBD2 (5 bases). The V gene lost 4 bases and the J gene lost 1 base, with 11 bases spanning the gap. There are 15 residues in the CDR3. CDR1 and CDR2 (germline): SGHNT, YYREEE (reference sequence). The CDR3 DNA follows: TGTGCCAGCAGCACCCCCGGGGTGAACACCGGGGAGCTGTTTTTT. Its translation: CASSTPGVNTGELFF.

The CDR3 sequence is CASSLWGTSAPLREQYF. The CDR3 nucleotides read TGTGCCAGCAGTTTATGGGGGACTAGCGCCCCACTCCGGGAGCAGTACTTC. This chain uses TRBV28 with TRBJ2-7, with 10 bases aligning to TRBD2. The trim removed 0 bases at V and 7 bases at J, leaving 12 bases unmatched. The germline V gene encodes CDR1 MDHEN and CDR2 SYDVKM. CDR3 length: 17 amino acids.

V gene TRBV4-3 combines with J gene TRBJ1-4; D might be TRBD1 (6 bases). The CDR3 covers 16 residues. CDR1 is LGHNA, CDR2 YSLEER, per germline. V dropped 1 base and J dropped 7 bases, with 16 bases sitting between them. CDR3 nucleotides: TGCGCCAGCAGCCAAGTGGAGGGGGGGCAGGGTGAAAAACTGTTTTTT. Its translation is CASSQVEGGQGEKLFF.

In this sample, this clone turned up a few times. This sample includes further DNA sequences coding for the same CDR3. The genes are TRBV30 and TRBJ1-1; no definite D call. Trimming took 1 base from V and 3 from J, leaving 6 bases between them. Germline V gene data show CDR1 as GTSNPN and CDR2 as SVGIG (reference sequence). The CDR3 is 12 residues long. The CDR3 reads CAWSGGYTEAFF. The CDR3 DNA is TGTGCCTGGAGTGGGGGATACACTGAAGCTTTCTTT.

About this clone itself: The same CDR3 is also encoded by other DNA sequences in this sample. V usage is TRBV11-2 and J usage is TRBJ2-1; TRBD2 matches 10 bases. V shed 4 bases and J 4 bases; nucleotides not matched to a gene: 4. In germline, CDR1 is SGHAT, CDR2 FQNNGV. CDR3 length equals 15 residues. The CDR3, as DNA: TGTGCCAGCAGCTACGGACTAGCGGCTTACAATGAGCAGTTCTTC. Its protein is CASSYGLAAYNEQFF.

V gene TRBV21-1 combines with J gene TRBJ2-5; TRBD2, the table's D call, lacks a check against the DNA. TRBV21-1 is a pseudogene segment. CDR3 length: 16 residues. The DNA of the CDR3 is TGTGCCAGCAGCAAATCCCCCCTAGCGGGAGAGAGGACCCAGTACTTC. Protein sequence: CASSKSPLAGERTQYF.

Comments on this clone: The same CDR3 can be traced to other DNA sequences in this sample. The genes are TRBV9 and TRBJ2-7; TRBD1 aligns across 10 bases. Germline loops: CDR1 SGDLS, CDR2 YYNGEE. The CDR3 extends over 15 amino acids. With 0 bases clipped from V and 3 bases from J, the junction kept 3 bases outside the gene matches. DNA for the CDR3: TGTGCCAGCAGCGTAGGGGGGACAGGGGACTACGAGCAGTACTTC. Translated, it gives CASSVGGTGDYEQYF.

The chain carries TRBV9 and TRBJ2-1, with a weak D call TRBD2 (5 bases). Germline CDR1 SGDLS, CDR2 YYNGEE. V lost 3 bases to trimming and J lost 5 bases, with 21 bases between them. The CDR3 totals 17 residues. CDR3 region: CASSGGGAAATNNEQFF. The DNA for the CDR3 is TGTGCCAGCAGCGGTGGAGGAGCTGCGGCAACTAACAATGAGCAGTTCTTC.

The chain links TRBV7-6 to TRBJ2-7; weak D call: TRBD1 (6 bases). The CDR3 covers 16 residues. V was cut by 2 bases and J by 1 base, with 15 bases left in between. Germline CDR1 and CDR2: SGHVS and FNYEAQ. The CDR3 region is CASSLQFAGVSYEQYF. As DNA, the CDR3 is TGTGCCAGCAGCTTACAGTTTGCAGGGGTGTCCTACGAGCAGTACTTC.

CDR3 coding DNA: TGTGCCAGCAGTTTACAGGGATTGGGGCAGTACTTC. Protein product: CASSLQGLGQYF. V usage is TRBV28 and J usage is TRBJ2-7, with D maybe TRBD1 (5 bases). The germline gives CDR1 MDHEN, CDR2 SYDVKM. V gave up 2 bases and J gave up 9 bases, with 11 bases separating them. This CDR3 contains 12 residues.

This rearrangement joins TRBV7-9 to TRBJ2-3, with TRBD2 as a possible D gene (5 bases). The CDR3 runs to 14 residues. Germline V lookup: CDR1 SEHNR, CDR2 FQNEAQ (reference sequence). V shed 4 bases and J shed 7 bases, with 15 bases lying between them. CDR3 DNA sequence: TGTGCCAGCAGCTCTGTCGGGGTTAAGAATACGCAGTATTTT. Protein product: CASSSVGVKNTQYF.

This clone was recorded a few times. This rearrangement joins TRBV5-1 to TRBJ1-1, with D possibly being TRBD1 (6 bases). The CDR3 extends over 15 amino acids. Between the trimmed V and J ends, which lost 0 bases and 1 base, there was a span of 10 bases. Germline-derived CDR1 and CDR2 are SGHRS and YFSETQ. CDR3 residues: CASSLEGVRNTEAFF. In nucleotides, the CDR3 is TGCGCCAGCAGCTTGGAGGGGGTAAGGAACACTGAAGCTTTCTTT.

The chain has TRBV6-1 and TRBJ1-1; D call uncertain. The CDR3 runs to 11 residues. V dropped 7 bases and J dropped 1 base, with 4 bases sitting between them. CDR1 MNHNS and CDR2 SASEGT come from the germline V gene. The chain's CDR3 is CASNRNTEAFF. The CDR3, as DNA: TGTGCCAGCAACCGGAACACTGAAGCTTTCTTT.

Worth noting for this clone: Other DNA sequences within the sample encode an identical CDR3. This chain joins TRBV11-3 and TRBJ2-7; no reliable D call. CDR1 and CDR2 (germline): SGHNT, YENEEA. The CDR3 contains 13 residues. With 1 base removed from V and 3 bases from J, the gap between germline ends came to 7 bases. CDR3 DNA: TGTGCCAGCAGCTTAGGGGCCAGCTACGAGCAGTACTTC. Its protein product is CASSLGASYEQYF.

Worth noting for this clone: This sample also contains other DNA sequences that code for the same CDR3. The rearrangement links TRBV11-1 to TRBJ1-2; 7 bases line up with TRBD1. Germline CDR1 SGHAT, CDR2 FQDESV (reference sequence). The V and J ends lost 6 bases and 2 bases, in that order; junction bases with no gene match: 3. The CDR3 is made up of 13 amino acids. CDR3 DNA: TGTGCCAGCAGTCTGGGACAGAACTATGGCTACACCTTC. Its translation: CASSLGQNYGYTF.